Presented here are 10 T cell receptor beta chains from one specimen sequenced in a study of blood T cell repertoires in COVID-19. The data were produced by immunoSEQ multiplex PCR, yet TCRdb's version contains in-frame clones alone and is incomplete. The profile shows about 200,000 clones, approximately 85% of them singletons. The sample consisted of peripheral blood. These TCRs come from a man between 60 and 75 years old with acute or convalescent COVID-19.

This clone was counted a single time. The chain recombines TRBV5-1 with TRBJ1-1; 9 bases line up with TRBD1. Germline V lookup: CDR1 SGHRS, CDR2 YFSETQ. The CDR3 is made up of 16 amino acids. V gave up 3 bases and J gave up 2 bases; unmatched junction bases: 8. The CDR3 nucleotides read TGCGCCAGCAGCTCACCGGGACAGGGCCCCAACACTGAAGCTTTCTTT. Its translation: CASSSPGQGPNTEAFF.

The chain carries TRBV12-5 and TRBJ1-1; 8 bases agree with TRBD1. J was trimmed by 2 bases and V by 5 bases; bases with no gene match: 7. From germline, CDR1 is LGHNT and CDR2 FRNRAP. The CDR3 totals 15 residues. The CDR3 spells CASGKGQVKNTEAFF. The DNA of the CDR3 is TGTGCTAGTGGTAAGGGACAGGTCAAAAACACTGAAGCTTTCTTT.

The rearrangement links TRBV28 to TRBJ1-6; D possibly corresponds to TRBD1 (5 bases). The V gene lost 4 bases and the J gene lost 6 bases, with 13 bases spanning the gap. The CDR3 contains 15 residues. Germline CDR1 is MDHEN and CDR2 is SYDVKM. CDR3 in DNA: TGTGCCAGCAGTTCTGAGGGACTGACTAATTCACCCCTCCACTTT. Encoded protein: CASSSEGLTNSPLHF.

The chain couples TRBV19 to TRBJ2-1, with a tentative D call TRBD1 (5 bases). Germline CDR1 reads LNHDA; CDR2 reads SQIVND (reference sequence). V lost 8 bases, J lost 7 bases, and 18 bases lay in between. The CDR3 length is 14 residues. The chain's CDR3 is CASAMGLDRNEQFF. Written as DNA, the CDR3 is TGTGCCAGTGCTATGGGGCTCGATAGGAATGAGCAGTTCTTC.

This sequence joins TRBV7-9 and TRBJ1-2; a weak D match, TRBD1 (6 bases). This CDR3 region has 13 residues. Germline V CDR1 and CDR2: SEHNR, FQNEAQ (reference sequence). Trimming took 3 bases from V and 4 from J, leaving 9 bases between them. The CDR3 sequence is CASSLDSFYGYTF. For the CDR3, the DNA is TGTGCCAGCAGCTTGGACAGTTTCTATGGCTACACCTTC.

The chain joins TRBV10-3 to TRBJ2-7, with D unresolved. Per germline, CDR1 ENHRY and CDR2 SYGVKD. The CDR3 runs 12 residues. Trimming removed 6 bases from V and 5 bases from J, with 11 bases in between. The CDR3 DNA reads TGTGCCATCAGGCAGGATGGCCACGAGCAGTACTTC. Protein: CAIRQDGHEQYF.

The chain has TRBV19 and TRBJ2-7; D unclear. V lost 2 bases, J lost 3 bases, and 14 bases lay in between. The CDR3 covers 15 residues. The germline V gene has CDR1 LNHDA and CDR2 SQIVND (reference sequence). The DNA of the CDR3 is TGTGCCAGTAGTATATACACGGTAGCCTTCTACGAGCAGTACTTC. It specifies CASSIYTVAFYEQYF.

The chain links TRBV11-2 to TRBJ2-7; 10 nucleotides line up with TRBD2. There are 17 residues in the CDR3. Germline V gene sequence: CDR1 SGHAT, CDR2 FQNNGV. The junction had 11 bases not matched to a gene; V was cut back by 0 bases and J by 6 bases. The DNA for the CDR3 is TGTGCCAGCAGCTTAGACCCCGGACTAGCGGTTCAAGGCGAGCAGTACTTC. Its protein product is CASSLDPGLAVQGEQYF.

This clone has more than one count but fewer than ten. The gene calls are TRBV7-2 and TRBJ2-1; D possibly corresponds to TRBD1 (6 bases). The germline V gene encodes CDR1 SGHTA and CDR2 FQGNSA. Trimming left V 4 bases short and J 6 bases short, with 19 bases between. The CDR3 has 16 residues. The CDR3, as DNA: TGTGCCAGCAGCTCCACCCCCCATCCCAGGGGCAATGAGCAGTTCTTC. Its protein product is CASSSTPHPRGNEQFF.

CDR3 region: CASSGWQGDTEAFF. CDR3 DNA: TGTGCCAGCAGTGGGTGGCAGGGTGACACTGAAGCTTTCTTT. The J gene is TRBJ1-1, the V gene TRBV25-1; D may be TRBD1 (5 bases). The CDR3 totals 14 residues. V was pared by 4 bases and J by 3 bases, with 12 bases between. The germline gives CDR1 MGHDK, CDR2 SYGVNS.